This TCR beta chain is drawn from a study of blood T cell repertoires in COVID-19. Study-level background: Whether acute or convalescent, the COVID-19 samples came from the United States, Italy and Spain. Nucleic acid was either cDNA or gDNA, and it came from T cells, B-cell-depleted T cells, or PBMCs.

CDR1 SGHDT and CDR2 YYEEEE come from the germline V gene. Losses at the gene ends were 1 base for V and 4 bases for J; bases not matched to a gene: 7. The CDR3 loop spans 15 amino acids. Original methodology: For nucleated cells, counts were estimated from reference gene primer amplification. TCRdb keeps only in-frame clones here, not all; method: immunoSEQ multiplex PCR. D and trimming were read from the DNA, whereas the V and J calls and clone size are those reported in that table. Among 45,000 to 50,000 clones listed, about 83% were seen once. Sequencing input: peripheral blood. The sequence was collected from a man older than 75 in a cohort sampled during active COVID-19. The rearrangement uses TRBV5-6 and TRBJ2-7; TRBD1 aligns across 8 bases. CDR3 DNA: TGTGCCAGCAGCTTGCTTGGGCAGGGGGCTTACGAGCAGTACTTC. It encodes CASSLLGQGAYEQYF.